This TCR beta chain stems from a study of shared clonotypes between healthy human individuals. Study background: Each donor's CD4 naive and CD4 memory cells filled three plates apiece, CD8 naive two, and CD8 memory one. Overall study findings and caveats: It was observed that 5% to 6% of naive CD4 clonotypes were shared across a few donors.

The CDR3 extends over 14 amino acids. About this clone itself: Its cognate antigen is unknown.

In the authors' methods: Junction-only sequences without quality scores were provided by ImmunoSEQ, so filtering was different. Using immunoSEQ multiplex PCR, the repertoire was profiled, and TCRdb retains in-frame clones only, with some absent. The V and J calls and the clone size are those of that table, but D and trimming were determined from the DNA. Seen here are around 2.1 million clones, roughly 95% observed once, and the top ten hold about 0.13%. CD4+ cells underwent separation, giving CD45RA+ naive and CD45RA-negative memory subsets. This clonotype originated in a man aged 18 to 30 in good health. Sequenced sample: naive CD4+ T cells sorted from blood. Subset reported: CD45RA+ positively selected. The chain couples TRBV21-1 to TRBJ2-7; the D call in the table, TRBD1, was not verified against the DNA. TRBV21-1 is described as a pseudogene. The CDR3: CASSNKDRAYEQYF. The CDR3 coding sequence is TGTGCCAGCAGCAATAAGGACAGGGCCTACGAGCAGTACTTC.